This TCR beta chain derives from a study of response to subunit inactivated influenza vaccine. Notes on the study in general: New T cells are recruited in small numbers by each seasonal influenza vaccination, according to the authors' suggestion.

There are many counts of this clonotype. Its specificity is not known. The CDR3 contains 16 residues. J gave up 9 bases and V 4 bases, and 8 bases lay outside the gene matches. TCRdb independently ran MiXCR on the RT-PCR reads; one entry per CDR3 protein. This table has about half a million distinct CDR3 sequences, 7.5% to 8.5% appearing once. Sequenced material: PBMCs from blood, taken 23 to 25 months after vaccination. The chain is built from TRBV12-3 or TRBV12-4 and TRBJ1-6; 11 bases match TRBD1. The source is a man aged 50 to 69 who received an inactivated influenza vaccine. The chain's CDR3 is CASSSHGQGAGSPLHF. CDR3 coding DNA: TGTGCCAGCAGTTCCCACGGACAGGGGGCGGGTTCACCCCTCCACTTT.